Sequencing of this T cell receptor beta chain was carried out in a study of OX40 agonist ivuxolimab in advanced cancers. About the investigation overall: The costimulatory receptor OX40 (CD134) was targeted by ivuxolimab, a fully human IgG2 agonistic monoclonal antibody. Intravenous ivuxolimab was administered to patients every 2 weeks at six dose levels: 0.01, 0.1, 0.3, 1.5, 3 and 10 mg/kg. Among the 52 dose-escalation patients, some 20 had hepatocellular carcinoma, roughly 15 melanoma, 9 renal cell carcinoma and 9 head and neck cancer. The dose-escalation cohort was around 83% male with a mean age of about 60 years, ranging from roughly 20 to 80. Patients were allowed to have had prior anti-PD-1, anti-PD-L1 or anti-CTLA-4 therapy, and around 40% of the dose-escalation patients had previously received checkpoint inhibitors. Partial responses occurred in three dose-escalation patients, of whom one had hepatocellular carcinoma and two had cutaneous melanoma. The point of sequencing TCRbeta in the periphery was to test whether ivuxolimab changed TCR sequence diversity and drove clonal T-cell expansion. The paper covers the monotherapy dose-escalation part of the phase I ivuxolimab trial, which included N ≈ 50 patients.

There are 14 amino acids in the CDR3, from cysteine to phenylalanine inclusive. Only the CDR3 portion is preserved as DNA: 42 bases, with reading frame beginning at the first base. V was cut back by 0 bases and J by 7 bases, leaving a gap of 12 bases between them. In the germline V gene, CDR1 corresponds to SGHDN and CDR2 to FVKESK. Broader findings and caveats from the paper: The antigen specificity of the peripheral T cells that underwent clonal expansion was not determined. At doses of 0.1 to 3.0 mg/kg, clonal expansion of both CD4+ and CD8+ T cells in blood was seen between baseline and week 6. Low levels of normalized T-cell clonal expansion were also seen in some patients who did not respond. On average, CD8+ T cells showed more expanded clones than CD4+ T cells after ivuxolimab. In the 0.1-3.0 mg/kg groups, partial responders were among the patients with the lowest normalized peripheral clonal expansion, particularly in CD8+ T cells.

To note about this clone: Its antigen has not been determined. No base quality values were provided; no much bigger clone lies one nucleotide off.

Patients with autoimmune disease history or receiving systemic immunosuppression were excluded from the trial. Peripheral blood for TCR sequencing was collected from all dose cohorts at baseline, on cycle 4 day 1, and on cycle 7 day 1. Samples came from an open-label, multicenter, first-in-human phase I dose-escalation trial of ivuxolimab. Adults with locally advanced or metastatic melanoma, renal cell carcinoma, hepatocellular carcinoma or head and neck squamous cell carcinoma were enrolled in the trial. Before TCR sequencing, CD4+ T cells and CD8+ T cells from peripheral blood were sorted into separate populations. Genomic DNA was isolated from the sorted cells so that the TCRbeta CDR3 region could be sequenced. The immunoSEQ Assay was used for sequencing of TCRbeta CDR3 regions. Entries here come from immuneACCESS through TCRdb and include only in-frame sequences with V and J called. Some clones fail to appear in such tables; in the studies checked, an unresolved V gene covers under half of the shortfall, and the cause of the remainder is unknown. In this sample the table shows 49,000 or so clones, approximately 90% of which occur a single time. The leading ten clones occupy about 50% of the sample.

The receptor comes from an adult with an advanced solid tumor such as melanoma, head and neck, liver or kidney cancer. The input for sequencing was CD4+ or CD8+ T cells sorted from blood, taken in a trial of the OX40 agonist ivuxolimab. This sequence uses TRBV14 and TRBJ2-5, and possibly TRBD2, on 5 matching bases. The CDR3 corresponds to CASSQDLRAGTQYF. The nucleotides read TGTGCCAGCAGCCAAGATCTGAGGGCTGGGACCCAGTACTTC.